One and the same sample provided the 2 T cell receptor beta chains below, sequenced in a study of blood T cell repertoires in COVID-19. This table comes from immunoSEQ multiplex PCR, and its TCRdb copy is limited to in-frame clones, with some not included. The sample has about 73,000 clones, around 83% seen once. Sequenced material: peripheral blood. All receptors derive from a man between 50 and 59 years old with active COVID-19.

This clone came up a few times. The chain has TRBV7-2 and TRBJ1-2; 10 nucleotides align to TRBD1. The CDR3 is made up of 14 amino acids. The germline CDR1 and CDR2 sequences are SGHTA and FQGNSA. V shed 5 bases and J 4 bases; nucleotides not matched to a gene: 4. Here the CDR3 reads CASSLDRGPYGYTF. CDR3 DNA: TGTGCCAGCAGCCTCGACAGGGGGCCCTATGGCTACACCTTC.

The genes are TRBV2 and TRBJ2-5; the D gene is possibly TRBD2 (7 bases). This CDR3 comprises 16 residues. The V end was cut by 6 bases, the J end by 1 base, with 18 bases between. The germline gives CDR1 SNHLY, CDR2 FYNNEI. The CDR3 region has the DNA TGTGCCAGCAGCTCATATATCGGGGGGCCCCAAGAGACCCAGTACTTC. Its translation: CASSSYIGGPQETQYF.